This TCR beta chain was profiled in a study of neoadjuvant anti-PD-1 for oral cavity cancer. Study-wide results and limits: Higher pretreatment Treg/Th17 ratios tracked higher pretreatment blood clonality.

The assay was immunoSEQ multiplex PCR, and TCRdb's table has in-frame clones only and misses some. The repertoire has about 15,000 clones, about 67% of them found once; the top ten carry around 2.5%. After removal of 7 bases from V and 5 bases from J, the junction contained 8 bases not matched to a gene. The germline V gene encodes CDR1 MDHEN and CDR2 SYDVKM. The CDR3 extends over 14 amino acids. This clone was found a few times. Its antigen is still unknown. Patients had newly diagnosed, untreated stage II-IVA oral cavity squamous cell carcinoma. Patients had HPV-negative, locally advanced oral cavity squamous cell carcinoma. No culture or expansion preceded analysis of these blood cells.

This receptor was taken from a person between 40 and 79 years old with oral cavity squamous cell carcinoma. This chain connects TRBV28 to TRBJ2-5; 9 bases are shared with TRBD2. Source: PBMCs, taken before nivolumab (anti-PD-1) treatment. The CDR3 sequence is CASTLLGTSETQYF. CDR3 bases: TGTGCCAGCACTCTACTGGGGACTAGCGAGACCCAGTACTTC.